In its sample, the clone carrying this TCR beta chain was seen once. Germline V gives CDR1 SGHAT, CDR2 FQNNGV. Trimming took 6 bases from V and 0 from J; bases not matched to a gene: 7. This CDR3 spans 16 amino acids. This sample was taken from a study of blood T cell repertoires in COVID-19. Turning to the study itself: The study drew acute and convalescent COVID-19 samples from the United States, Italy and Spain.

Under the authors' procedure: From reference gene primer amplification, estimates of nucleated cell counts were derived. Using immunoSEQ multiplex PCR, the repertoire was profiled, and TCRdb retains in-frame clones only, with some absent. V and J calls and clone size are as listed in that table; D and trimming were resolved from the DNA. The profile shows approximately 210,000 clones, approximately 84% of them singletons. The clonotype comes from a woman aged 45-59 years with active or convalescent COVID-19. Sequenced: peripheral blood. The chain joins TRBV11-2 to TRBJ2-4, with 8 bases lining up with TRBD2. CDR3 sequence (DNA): TGTGCCAGCAGTTCGCGGGGGGTCGGAGCCAAAAACATTCAGTACTTC. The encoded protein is CASSSRGVGAKNIQYF.